This T cell receptor (beta chain) was found in a study of response to subunit inactivated influenza vaccine. Study-wide findings and caveats: Every seasonal influenza vaccination brings in few new T cells, the authors suggested.

Trimming removed 2 bases at V and 3 bases at J, with 3 bases between. CDR1 SGHDT and CDR2 YYEEEE come from the germline V gene. This CDR3 has 13 amino acids. TCRdb recomputed calls from the RT-PCR reads with MiXCR, one row per CDR3 protein. The table has approximately 520,000 distinct CDR3 sequences, about 25% seen once. This clonotype was recorded a few times. The antigen remains undetermined. Material: CD4+ T cells sorted from PBMCs, obtained roughly 5 days after vaccination. The chain joins TRBV5-6 to TRBJ2-6, with D uncertain. The sequence derives from a man aged 45 to 65 who received an inactivated influenza vaccine. The CDR3 bases are TGTGCCAGCAGCTTTCTTGGGGCCAACGTCCTGACTTTC. It codes for CASSFLGANVLTF.